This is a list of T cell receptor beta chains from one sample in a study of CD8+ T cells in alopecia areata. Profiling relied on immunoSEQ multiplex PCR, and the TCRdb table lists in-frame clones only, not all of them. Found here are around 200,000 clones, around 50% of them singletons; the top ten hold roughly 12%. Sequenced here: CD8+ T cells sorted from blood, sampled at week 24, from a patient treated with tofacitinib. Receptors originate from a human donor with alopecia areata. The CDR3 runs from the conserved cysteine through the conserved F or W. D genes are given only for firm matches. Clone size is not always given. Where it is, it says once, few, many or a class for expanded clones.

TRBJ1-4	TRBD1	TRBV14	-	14	TGTGCCAGCAGCCCACAGGGGGGAGGTGAAAAACTGTTTTTT	CASSPQGGGEKLFF
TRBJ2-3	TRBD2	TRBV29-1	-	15	TGCAGCGTTGAAGATGAGTGGGGGGGTACAGATACGCAGTATTTT	CSVEDEWGGTDTQYF
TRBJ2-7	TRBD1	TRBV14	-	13	TGTGCCAGCAGCCAAACAGGGGGGTCCGAGCAGTACTTC	CASSQTGGSEQYF
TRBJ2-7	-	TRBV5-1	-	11	TGCGCCAGCAGCTCCACCTACGAGCAGTACTTC	CASSSTYEQYF
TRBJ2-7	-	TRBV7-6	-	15	TGTGCCAGCAGCTTAGTTCGGCAGGGCTTGGACGAGCAGTACTTC	CASSLVRQGLDEQYF
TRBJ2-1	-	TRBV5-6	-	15	TGTGCCAGCAGATCGACAGTTTATAAATACAATGAGCAGTTCTTC	CASRSTVYKYNEQFF
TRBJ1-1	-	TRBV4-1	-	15	TGCGCCAGCAGCCAAGAAGGGAACAGAAGGGATGAAGCTTTCTTT	CASSQEGNRRDEAFF
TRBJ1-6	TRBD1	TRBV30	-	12	TGTGCCTGCAGGACAGGGGGCACGCCCCTCCACTTT	CACRTGGTPLHF
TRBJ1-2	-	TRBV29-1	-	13	TGCAGCGTTGAATATTATCAAGGGATCGGCTACACCTTC	CSVEYYQGIGYTF
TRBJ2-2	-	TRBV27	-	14	TGTGCCAGCAGAAAACCAGGGTTCGCCGGGGAGCTGTTTTTT	CASRKPGFAGELFF
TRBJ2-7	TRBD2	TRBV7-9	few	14	TGTGCCAGCAGGGGAGGGCTCCTGGAGGACGAGCAGTACTTC	CASRGGLLEDEQYF
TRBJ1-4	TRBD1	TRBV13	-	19	TGTGCCAGCAGCTTAGGCCGGGGGACAGGGGGCGACCCGCGTCAAAAACTGTTTTTT	CASSLGRGTGGDPRQKLFF
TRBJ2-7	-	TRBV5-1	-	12	TGCGCCAGCAGTACAGATAACTACGAGCAGTACTTC	CASSTDNYEQYF
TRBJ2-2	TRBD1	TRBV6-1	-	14	TGTGCCATTACACAGGGGGTAGGCACCGGGGAGCTGTTTTTT	CAITQGVGTGELFF
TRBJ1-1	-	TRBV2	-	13	TGTGCCAGCAGGCTAGGGCGGAACACTGAAGCTTTCTTT	CASRLGRNTEAFF
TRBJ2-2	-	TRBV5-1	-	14	TGCGCCAGCAGCCCCGTTTGGGGGCCCGGGGAGCTGTTTTTT	CASSPVWGPGELFF
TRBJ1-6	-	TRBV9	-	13	TGTGCCAGTGGGGGATCGGGTAGGTCACCCCTCCACTTT	CASGGSGRSPLHF
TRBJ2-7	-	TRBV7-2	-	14	TGTGCCAGCAGCTTATCCCCCGGAGGGTACGAGCAGTACTTC	CASSLSPGGYEQYF
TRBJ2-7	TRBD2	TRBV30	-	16	TGTGCCTGGAGTGGCGGAAGCGGGGGGGGCTCCTACGAGCAGTACTTC	CAWSGGSGGGSYEQYF
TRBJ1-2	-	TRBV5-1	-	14	TGCGCCAGCAGCACCACGACAAGGGTCTATGGCTACACCTTC	CASSTTTRVYGYTF